A single sample gave rise to the 29 T cell receptor beta chains below, sequenced in a study of blood T cell repertoires in COVID-19. Produced via immunoSEQ multiplex PCR; TCRdb's table is partial and in-frame only. Of roughly 40,000 clones listed, 86% are singletons. Input material: peripheral blood. The receptors derive from a man between 70 and 80 years old with acute or convalescent COVID-19.

CDR3 sequence reads: CASTRGRNTEAFF. The CDR3 nucleotides read TGTGCCTCCACACGTGGGAGGAACACTGAAGCTTTCTTT. The rearrangement links TRBV6-6 to TRBJ1-1; D gene unclear. V lost 11 bases, J lost 1 base, and 14 bases lay in between. This CDR3 region has 13 residues. CDR1 and CDR2 from the germline V gene are MNHNY and SVGAGI (reference sequence).

The rearrangement links TRBV9 to TRBJ1-6; TRBD1 matches at 7 bases. There are 15 residues in the CDR3. The germline CDR1 and CDR2 sequences are SGDLS and YYNGEE. The ends lost 5 bases at V and 5 bases at J; junction bases unmatched: 7. The CDR3 here is CASSAQGSNNSPLHF. The DNA of the CDR3 is TGTGCCAGCAGTGCACAGGGGAGCAATAATTCACCCCTCCACTTT.

This clone was recorded only once. This chain links TRBV3-1 (or the pseudogene TRBV3-2) with TRBJ2-3; TRBD2 matches at 8 bases. In germline, CDR1 is LGHDT, CDR2 YNNKEL (reference sequence). Trimming cost V 4 bases and J 4 bases; bases outside gene matches: 10. This CDR3 has 16 residues. The CDR3 loop is CASSLMLAGYPDTQYF. The CDR3 DNA is TGTGCCAGCAGCCTTATGTTAGCGGGGTATCCAGATACGCAGTATTTT.

V gene TRBV30 combines with J gene TRBJ1-6; 10 bases line up with TRBD1. V was clipped by 2 bases and J by 4 bases; unmatched bases: 2. Looked up from germline, CDR1 is GTSNPN and CDR2 is SVGIG (reference sequence). The CDR3 extends over 15 amino acids. The CDR3 nucleotides read TGTGCCTGGAGTTTGGGACAGGGGTATAATTCACCCCTCCACTTT. Translating it yields CAWSLGQGYNSPLHF.

The chain recombines TRBV5-4 with TRBJ2-3; 7 bases align to TRBD2. The V gene end was trimmed by 5 bases and the J gene end by 7 bases; junction bases not matched to a gene: 10. The CDR3 is 14 amino acids. Germline values: CDR1 SGHNT, CDR2 YYREEE (reference sequence). The CDR3 here is CASRLAGDRNTQYF. CDR3 sequence (DNA): TGTGCCAGCAGATTAGCGGGCGACCGGAATACGCAGTATTTT. Full variable domain (outside the CDR3, taken from reference TRBV5-4 and TRBJ2-3): ETGVTQSPTHLIKTRGQQVTLRCSSQSGHNTVSWYQQALGQGPQFIFQYYREEENGRGNFPPRFSGLQFPNYSSELNVNALELDDSALYLCASRLAGDRNTQYFGPGTRLTVL.

The chain couples TRBV2 to TRBJ2-3; 11 bases line up with TRBD2. In germline, CDR1 is SNHLY, CDR2 FYNNEI. Trimming removed 6 bases from V and 3 bases from J; junction bases left unmatched: 2. CDR3 length: 14 residues. The CDR3 region has the DNA TGTGCCAGCAGGACTAGCGGGATTACAGATACGCAGTATTTT. Its translation: CASRTSGITDTQYF.

The chain carries TRBV12-3 or TRBV12-4 and TRBJ1-5, with D possibly TRBD1 on 5 matching bases. With 5 bases removed from V and 7 bases from J, the gap between germline ends came to 9 bases. The CDR3 is made up of 12 amino acids. As DNA, the CDR3 is TGTGCCAGCAGTCAGGGTTCGCAGCCCCAGCATTTT. The encoded protein is CASSQGSQPQHF.

The count of this clone is one. The rearrangement uses TRBV5-4 and TRBJ2-2, with 7 bases that match TRBD1. The V and J ends lost 1 base and 4 bases, in that order; junction bases with no gene match: 4. This CDR3 is built from 15 residues. CDR1 and CDR2 from the germline V gene are SGHNT and YYREEE (reference sequence). DNA for the CDR3: TGTGCCAGCAGCTTGCGGGACAGCCTCACCGGGGAGCTGTTTTTT. Translated, it gives CASSLRDSLTGELFF.

V and J are TRBV5-1 and TRBJ2-3; no clear D gene. Trimming shortened V by 4 bases and J by 3 bases, and 6 bases separated the two germline ends. This CDR3 has 12 amino acids. Germline V lookup: CDR1 SGHRS, CDR2 YFSETQ. Here the CDR3 DNA reads TGCGCCAGCAGCCCCCAGACAGATACGCAGTATTTT. This sequence encodes CASSPQTDTQYF.

This rearrangement joins TRBV30 to TRBJ1-2; D not resolved. Looked up from germline, CDR1 is GTSNPN and CDR2 is SVGIG (reference sequence). The CDR3 contains 11 residues. Trimming removed 4 bases from V and 5 bases from J, with 8 bases in between. The CDR3 DNA reads as TGTGCCTGGAAGGCAGGTTATGGCTACACCTTC. It is translated as CAWKAGYGYTF.

The chain is built from TRBV6-1 and TRBJ1-5; D remains ambiguous. The CDR3 sequence is 14 residues long. Trimming pared 3 bases from V and 0 bases from J, leaving 6 bases between. Per germline, CDR1 MNHNS and CDR2 SASEGT. CDR3 protein: CASSESNSNQPQHF. The CDR3, as DNA: TGTGCCAGCAGTGAGAGCAATAGCAATCAGCCCCAGCATTTT.

This chain uses TRBV24-1 with TRBJ2-2; 10 nucleotides line up with TRBD1. Losses at the gene ends were 4 bases for V and 5 bases for J; bases not matched to a gene: 6. CDR1 and CDR2 (germline): KGHDR, SFDVKD. CDR3 size: 16 residues. CDR3 DNA sequence: TGTGCCACCAGTGACCTGGGACAGGGGAGGACCGGGGAGCTGTTTTTT. It yields the protein CATSDLGQGRTGELFF.

This clone was recorded only once. The DNA for the CDR3 is TGTGCCAGCAGCCAATGGGGGGGAAACATTCAGTACTTC. Protein product: CASSQWGGNIQYF. The rearrangement uses TRBV27 and TRBJ2-4; 7 nucleotides align to TRBD2. The germline V gene has CDR1 MNHEY and CDR2 SMNVEV (reference sequence). CDR3 length: 13 amino acids. After removal of 6 bases from V and 6 bases from J, the junction contained 5 bases not matched to a gene.

This sequence joins TRBV5-1 and TRBJ2-1; 16 bases fit TRBD2. Germline V CDR1 and CDR2: SGHRS, YFSETQ. CDR3 length: 21 residues. The V gene end was trimmed by 1 base and the J gene end by 0 bases; junction bases not matched to a gene: 10. DNA of the CDR3: TGCGCCAGCAGCTTGCCCGGGACTAGCGGGGGGGACCCCCGCTCCTACAATGAGCAGTTCTTC. Translated: CASSLPGTSGGDPRSYNEQFF.

J is TRBJ2-5 and V is TRBV5-5; TRBD1 matches 7 bases. The V segment lost 4 bases and the J segment 0 bases; nucleotides outside the gene matches: 9. Looked up from germline, CDR1 is SGHKS and CDR2 is YYEKEE (reference sequence). The CDR3 is 16 amino acids. CDR3 amino acids: CASSTPGTAYQETQYF. The DNA of the CDR3 is TGTGCCAGCAGCACCCCCGGGACAGCGTACCAAGAGACCCAGTACTTC.

The CDR3 region is CASSLGAGHGNTIYF. The CDR3 coding sequence is TGTGCCAGCAGCTTAGGAGCAGGGCATGGTAACACCATATATTTT. The chain employs TRBV7-2 and TRBJ1-3; possibly TRBD1 for D (5 bases). This CDR3 comprises 15 residues. V lost 1 base and J lost 7, with 14 bases in between. Germline assignment: CDR1 SGHTA and CDR2 FQGNSA.

The rearrangement joins TRBV3-1 (or the pseudogene TRBV3-2) to TRBJ2-3, with 7 bases lining up with TRBD2. J gave up 0 bases and V 3 bases, and 3 bases lay outside the gene matches. Germline assignment: CDR1 LGHDT and CDR2 YNNKEL (reference sequence). The CDR3 runs 15 residues. The chain's CDR3 is CASSQAGASTDTQYF. CDR3 DNA sequence: TGTGCCAGCAGCCAGGCGGGAGCTAGCACAGATACGCAGTATTTT.

Only one count was recorded for this clone. This chain uses TRBV28 with TRBJ1-1, with a weak D call TRBD1 (6 bases). Germline values: CDR1 MDHEN, CDR2 SYDVKM. The V end lost 4 bases, the J end lost 10 bases, and 10 bases lay between the germline ends. The CDR3 is 11 residues long. The CDR3 sequence is CASSSQGRAFF. CDR3 nucleotides: TGTGCCAGCAGTTCACAGGGACGAGCTTTCTTT.

This clone was seen more than once but under ten times. V usage is TRBV21-1 and J usage is TRBJ2-1; the D call TRBD2 from the table was never checked on the DNA. TRBV21-1 is classified as a pseudogene. CDR3 length: 14 amino acids. In nucleotides, the CDR3 is TGTGCCAGCAGCAAAGCCCTAAGTTATAATGAGCAGTTCTTC. Protein product: CASSKALSYNEQFF.

This chain links TRBV5-1 with TRBJ2-1, with D possibly matching TRBD1 (5 bases). CDR1 and CDR2 (germline): SGHRS, YFSETQ. V was clipped by 2 bases and J by 10 bases, with 13 bases between them. The CDR3 consists of 13 residues. For the CDR3, the DNA is TGCGCCAGCAGCTTTCTCCGAGACAGAGAGCAGTTCTTC. It is translated as CASSFLRDREQFF.

By share, this clone ranks as medium-sized. The V and J genes are TRBV2 and TRBJ1-1; 9 bases are shared with TRBD1. Germline trimming cut 4 bases from V and 5 bases from J; bases unmatched to any gene: 8. The CDR3 has 15 amino acids. Germline V gene lookup returns CDR1 SNHLY and CDR2 FYNNEI. Written as DNA, the CDR3 is TGTGCCAGCAGTGCCTTGGGACAGGGAGTTACTGAAGCTTTCTTT. Protein product: CASSALGQGVTEAFF.

This clone was found many times. The V gene is TRBV24-1, the J gene TRBJ2-2; D unclear. V shed 4 bases and J shed 0 bases, with 5 bases lying between them. The germline V gene encodes CDR1 KGHDR and CDR2 SFDVKD. This CDR3 region has 14 residues. CDR3 protein: CATSDGANTGELFF. The CDR3 nucleotides are TGTGCCACCAGTGACGGTGCGAACACCGGGGAGCTGTTTTTT.

CDR3 region: CASSRTATNEKLFF. The CDR3 region has the DNA TGCGCCAGCAGTCGGACAGCAACTAATGAAAAACTGTTTTTT. The genes are TRBV10-1 and TRBJ1-4, with D perhaps TRBD1 (6 bases). The germline CDR1 and CDR2 sequences are WNHNN and SYGVQD (reference sequence). The CDR3 runs to 14 residues. The V end was cut by 5 bases, the J end by 0 bases, with 7 bases between.

DNA of the CDR3: TGTGCCAGCAGTCCTACCCTACAGGGGTGGCATCAGCCCCAGCATTTT. Its translation: CASSPTLQGWHQPQHF. The chain couples TRBV27 to TRBJ1-5; TRBD1 aligns across 7 bases. J lost 5 bases, V lost 5 bases, and 12 bases had no gene match. Germline V gives CDR1 MNHEY, CDR2 SMNVEV (reference sequence). This CDR3 is 16 amino acids long.

V and J are TRBV9 and TRBJ1-5; maybe TRBD1 (5 bases). From germline, CDR1 is SGDLS and CDR2 YYNGEE. Deletions cut 6 bases from V and 1 base from J, with 26 bases between. The CDR3 sequence is 19 residues long. CDR3 protein: CASNTLRGGRIKSNQPQHF. DNA of the CDR3: TGTGCCAGCAATACCCTTCGCGGGGGACGAATTAAGAGCAATCAGCCCCAGCATTTT.

The sample holds one count of this clone. The chain employs TRBV5-4 and TRBJ2-3, with 7 nucleotides matching TRBD1. CDR3 length: 15 residues. Germline assignment: CDR1 SGHNT and CDR2 YYREEE (reference sequence). After removal of 4 bases from V and 0 bases from J, the junction contained 5 bases not matched to a gene. Written as DNA, the CDR3 is TGTGCCAGCAGCAGGGACAGCCTGAGCACAGATACGCAGTATTTT. Translating gives CASSRDSLSTDTQYF.

The chain employs TRBV4-1 and TRBJ1-2, with 10 bases lining up with TRBD1. V shed 3 bases, J shed 8 bases, and the junction held 9 bases outside the gene matches. The germline CDR1 and CDR2 sequences are MGHRA and YSYEKL. The CDR3 has 15 residues. CDR3 sequence: CASSQGGQGDWGYTF. The CDR3 nucleotides are TGCGCCAGCAGCCAGGGCGGACAGGGGGATTGGGGCTACACCTTC.

This chain connects TRBV27 to TRBJ1-4; D is unclear. Germline V CDR1 and CDR2: MNHEY, SMNVEV (reference sequence). The CDR3 sequence is 14 residues long. Trimming took 7 bases from V and 5 from J, leaving 14 bases between them. The CDR3: CASIGRIENEKLFF. As DNA, the CDR3 is TGTGCCAGCATCGGGAGGATAGAAAATGAAAAACTGTTTTTT.

This clone was seen a single time. The chain links TRBV10-3 to TRBJ2-2, with a tentative D call TRBD1 (5 bases). There are 14 residues in the CDR3. V was cut by 9 bases and J by 5 bases, with 16 bases left in between. Germline values: CDR1 ENHRY, CDR2 SYGVKD. CDR3 sequence (DNA): TGTGCCATTGCAGGGCGACGGGCTACCGGGGAGCTGTTTTTT. It translates to CAIAGRRATGELFF.